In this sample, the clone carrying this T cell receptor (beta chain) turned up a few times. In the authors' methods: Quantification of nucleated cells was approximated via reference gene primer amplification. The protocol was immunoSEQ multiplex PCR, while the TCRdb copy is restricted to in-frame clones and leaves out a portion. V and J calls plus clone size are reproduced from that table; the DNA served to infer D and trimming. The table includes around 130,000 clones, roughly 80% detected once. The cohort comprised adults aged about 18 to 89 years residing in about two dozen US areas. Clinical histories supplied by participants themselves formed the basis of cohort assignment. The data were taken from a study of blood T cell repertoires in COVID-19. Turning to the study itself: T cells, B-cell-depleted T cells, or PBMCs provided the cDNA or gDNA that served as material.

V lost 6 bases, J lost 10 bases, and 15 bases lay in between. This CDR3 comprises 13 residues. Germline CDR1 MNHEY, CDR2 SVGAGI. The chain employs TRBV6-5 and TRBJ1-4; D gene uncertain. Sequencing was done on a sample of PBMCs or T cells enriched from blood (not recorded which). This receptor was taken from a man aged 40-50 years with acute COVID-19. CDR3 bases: TGTGCCAGCAGCCGTAAGGACGCGGGAAAACTGTTTTTT. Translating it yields CASSRKDAGKLFF.